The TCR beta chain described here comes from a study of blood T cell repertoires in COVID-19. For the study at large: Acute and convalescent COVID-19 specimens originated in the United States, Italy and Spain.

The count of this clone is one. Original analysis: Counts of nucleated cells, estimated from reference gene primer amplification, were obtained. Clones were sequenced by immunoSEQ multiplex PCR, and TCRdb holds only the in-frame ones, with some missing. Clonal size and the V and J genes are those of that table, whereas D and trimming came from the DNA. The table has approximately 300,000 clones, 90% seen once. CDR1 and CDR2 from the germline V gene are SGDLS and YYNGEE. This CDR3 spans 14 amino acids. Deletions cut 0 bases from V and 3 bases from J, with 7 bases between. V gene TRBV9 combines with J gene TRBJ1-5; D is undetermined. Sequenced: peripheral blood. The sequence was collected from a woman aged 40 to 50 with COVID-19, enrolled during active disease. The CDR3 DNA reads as TGTGCCAGCAGCGTAGGAGGCAACAATCAGCCCCAGCATTTT. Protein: CASSVGGNNQPQHF.